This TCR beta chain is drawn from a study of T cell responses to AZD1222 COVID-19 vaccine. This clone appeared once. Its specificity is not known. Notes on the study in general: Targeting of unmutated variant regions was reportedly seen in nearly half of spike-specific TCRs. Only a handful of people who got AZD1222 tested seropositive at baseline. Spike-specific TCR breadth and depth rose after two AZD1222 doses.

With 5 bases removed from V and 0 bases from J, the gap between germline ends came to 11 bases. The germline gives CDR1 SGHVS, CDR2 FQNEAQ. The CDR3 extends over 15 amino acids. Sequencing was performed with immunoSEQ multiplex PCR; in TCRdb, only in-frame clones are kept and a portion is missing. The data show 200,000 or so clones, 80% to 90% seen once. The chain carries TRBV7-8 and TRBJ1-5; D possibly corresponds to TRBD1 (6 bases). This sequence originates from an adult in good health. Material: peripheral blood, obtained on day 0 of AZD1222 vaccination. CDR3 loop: CASSPGQNSNQPQHF. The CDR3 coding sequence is TGTGCCAGCAGCCCTGGACAGAATAGCAATCAGCCCCAGCATTTT.